Each of the 21 T cell receptor beta chains below was sequenced from the same sample in a study of persistence of HIV-infected CD4 T cells (TCRdb year 2020). The immunoSEQ hsTCRB assay version 4 in survey mode was used to sequence TCRbeta repertoires from genomic DNA. The table comes from immuneACCESS by way of TCRdb, which keeps in-frame sequences with V and J called. Part of the clones is missing from these tables; in studies checked, under half for an unresolved V gene and the rest for unknown reasons. Within this sample are 40,000 to 55,000 clones, with 85% to 90% of them counted one time only. The ten largest clonotypes hold 2.5% to 4% of the sample. According to the study, the label for this sample's treatment or condition signals: suppressive antiretroviral therapy. As a nonspecific positive control representing the CD4+ T cell repertoire, cells were stimulated with anti-CD3/anti-CD28 magnetic beads. CD4+ T cells that responded were sorted based on upregulation of both CD40 ligand and CD69.

Their target antigens are unknown. The sequenced sample was CD4+ T cells sorted from PBMCs after approximately 19-hour stimulation, obtained from a patient who received antiretroviral therapy. The sample's cell subset or site label, decoded: CD40L+CD69+ CD4 T cells responding to anti-CD3/anti-CD28 beads, representing the overall repertoire. Receptors originate from an adult woman with HIV who was CMV-seropositive.

DNA for the CDR3: TGTGCCAGCAGCTTAGGCGGGTCACCCGCTAGCACAGATACGCAGTATTTT. It yields the protein CASSLGGSPASTDTQYF. The J gene is TRBJ2-3, the V gene TRBV11-3, with D possibly TRBD2 on 5 matching bases. The germline V gene encodes CDR1 SGHNT and CDR2 YENEEA. CDR3 length equals 17 residues. V was trimmed by 1 base and J by 0 bases, leaving 14 bases between them.

This chain joins TRBV11-3 and TRBJ2-2; D gene ambiguous. CDR3 length equals 14 residues. With 3 bases removed from V and 4 bases from J, the gap between germline ends came to 9 bases. CDR1 is SGHNT and CDR2 is YENEEA in the germline V gene. For the CDR3, the DNA is TGTGCCAGCAGCTTCGGGTTACGCACCGGGGAGCTGTTTTTT. Translated, it gives CASSFGLRTGELFF.

J is TRBJ1-2 and V is TRBV12-3 or TRBV12-4; D gene uncertain. The length of the CDR3 is 13 residues. V gave up 5 bases and J gave up 1 base, with 8 bases separating them. The DNA for the CDR3 is TGTGCCAGCAGTGATTCCCGTAACTATGGCTACACCTTC. This codes for CASSDSRNYGYTF.

This chain joins TRBV18 and TRBJ1-6; TRBD1 might be the D (6 bases). The CDR3 consists of 15 residues. Trimming took 1 base from V and 7 from J, leaving 11 bases between them. CDR1 is KGHSH and CDR2 is LQKENI in the germline V gene. CDR3 protein: CASSPRQVKNSPLHF. The CDR3 DNA follows: TGTGCCAGCTCACCACGACAGGTGAAGAATTCACCCCTCCACTTT.

This clone has only one observation. The rearrangement uses TRBV29-1 and TRBJ1-5; D gene uncertain. Germline loops: CDR1 SQVTM, CDR2 ANQGSEA. Trimming left V 4 bases short and J 4 bases short, with 8 bases between. This CDR3 spans 12 amino acids. The CDR3 reads CSVGQKNQPQHF. CDR3 sequence (DNA): TGCAGCGTTGGCCAAAAAAATCAGCCCCAGCATTTT.

The chain recombines TRBV14 with TRBJ2-1; 7 bases fit TRBD2. The ends lost 6 bases at V and 1 base at J; junction bases unmatched: 6. Germline CDR1 and CDR2: SGHDN and FVKESK. The CDR3 runs to 15 residues. CDR3 protein: CASRATSESYNEQFF. CDR3 DNA: TGTGCCAGCAGGGCTACTAGCGAGTCCTACAATGAGCAGTTCTTC.

The J gene is TRBJ2-4, the V gene TRBV11-3; D remains ambiguous. V lost 5 bases to trimming and J lost 6 bases, with 14 bases between them. The CDR3 runs to 14 residues. From germline, CDR1 is SGHNT and CDR2 YENEEA. CDR3 residues: CASSPLDGPNIQYF. DNA for the CDR3: TGTGCCAGCAGCCCCCTCGACGGGCCAAACATTCAGTACTTC.

The rearrangement joins TRBV6-5 to TRBJ1-2; perhaps TRBD1 as D (5 bases). With 10 bases removed from V and 4 bases from J, the gap between germline ends came to 13 bases. The CDR3 loop spans 12 amino acids. Germline CDR1 is MNHEY and CDR2 is SVGAGI. CDR3 protein: CAIRGEIYGYTF. The CDR3 nucleotides read TGTGCCATACGAGGGGAAATCTATGGCTACACCTTC.

This clone was recorded only once. This chain joins TRBV28 and TRBJ2-3; 8 bases agree with TRBD2. CDR1 and CDR2 (germline): MDHEN, SYDVKM. The V segment lost 5 bases and the J segment 2 bases; nucleotides outside the gene matches: 21. This CDR3 contains 20 residues. The DNA for the CDR3 is TGTGCCAGCAGTGATGTATCGCGCGGACTAGCACTTCTTTCCACAGATACGCAGTATTTT. This codes for CASSDVSRGLALLSTDTQYF.

The V call is TRBV24-1, the J call TRBJ1-5; 8 bases are a match to TRBD1. The CDR3 is made up of 15 amino acids. The junction had 5 bases not matched to a gene; V was cut back by 4 bases and J by 4 bases. The V gene's germline CDR1 is KGHDR and CDR2 SFDVKD. The CDR3, as DNA: TGTGCCACCAGTGACCCTAGGACAGGGAATCAGCCCCAGCATTTT. Protein sequence: CATSDPRTGNQPQHF.

This sequence joins TRBV28 and TRBJ2-7, with D perhaps matching TRBD1 (5 bases). V shed 6 bases and J shed 6 bases, with 24 bases lying between them. CDR3 length: 16 residues. Germline CDR1 and CDR2: MDHEN and SYDVKM. CDR3 amino acids: CASRRPMTLLGAEQYF. The CDR3 DNA reads TGTGCCAGCAGGCGACCAATGACACTCCTAGGGGCCGAGCAGTACTTC.

The V and J genes are TRBV6-5 and TRBJ1-5; D is perhaps TRBD1 (5 bases). Germline-derived CDR1 and CDR2 are MNHEY and SVGAGI. V was trimmed by 4 bases and J by 7 bases, leaving 11 bases between them. This CDR3 has 13 residues. The CDR3 nucleotides read TGTGCCAGCAGTTTGGGACCAAGACAGCCCCAGCATTTT. Encoded protein: CASSLGPRQPQHF.

J is TRBJ2-7 and V is TRBV27, with D possibly being TRBD2 (6 bases). Trimming took off 4 bases at V and 1 base at J, with 17 bases between the two ends. CDR3 size: 16 residues. Germline CDR1 reads MNHEY; CDR2 reads SMNVEV (reference sequence). CDR3 residues: CASSSADYRGSYEQYF. DNA of the CDR3: TGTGCCAGCAGTTCGGCCGACTATCGGGGGTCCTACGAGCAGTACTTC.

The J gene is TRBJ1-2, the V gene TRBV28, with 9 bases that match TRBD1. Germline V gene sequence: CDR1 MDHEN, CDR2 SYDVKM. The CDR3 totals 14 residues. V lost 3 bases, J lost 7 bases, and 6 bases stayed unmatched. The CDR3 nucleotides read TGTGCCAGCAGTTTGAACAGGGGGCGGTCTGGCTACACCTTC. Its protein product is CASSLNRGRSGYTF.

This clone was recorded only once. V is TRBV24-1 and J is TRBJ2-1, with a possible D match to TRBD1 (6 bases). Germline V lookup: CDR1 KGHDR, CDR2 SFDVKD. The germline V and J ends were trimmed by 7 bases and 10 bases, with 10 bases remaining between them. This CDR3 comprises 11 residues. CDR3: CATRAQGEQFF. CDR3 sequence (DNA): TGTGCCACCAGAGCACAGGGAGAGCAGTTCTTC.

The chain employs TRBV28 and TRBJ2-7; D assignment may be TRBD1 or TRBD2 (6 bases each). Per the germline V gene, CDR1 is MDHEN and CDR2 is SYDVKM. The length of the CDR3 is 14 residues. V shed 6 bases and J shed 1 base, with 13 bases lying between them. The CDR3 bases are TGTGCCAGCAGCCTTGGAGGGGGATCCTACGAGCAGTACTTC. Residues: CASSLGGGSYEQYF.

The V and J genes are TRBV24-1 and TRBJ2-1; 7 positions match TRBD1. V dropped 3 bases and J dropped 5; count of bases not matched to a gene: 9. Germline V gene data show CDR1 as KGHDR and CDR2 as SFDVKD. The CDR3 is made up of 16 amino acids. The CDR3 is CATSDPGQVTNNEQFF. Written as DNA, the CDR3 is TGTGCCACCAGTGATCCTGGACAGGTAACTAACAATGAGCAGTTCTTC.

The gene calls are TRBV5-1 and TRBJ1-5, with a tentative D call TRBD1 (6 bases). CDR3 length: 14 amino acids. The V gene's germline CDR1 is SGHRS and CDR2 YFSETQ. The V and J ends lost 4 bases and 4 bases respectively, with 12 bases between them. The CDR3 nucleotides are TGCGCCAGCAGCCTAGGACAGCGAAATCAGCCCCAGCATTTT. Translation gives CASSLGQRNQPQHF.

The rearrangement joins TRBV27 to TRBJ1-1; 8 positions match TRBD1. V was pared by 0 bases and J by 6 bases, with 6 bases of the junction left unmatched. The CDR3 is made up of 15 amino acids. Per the germline V gene, CDR1 is MNHEY and CDR2 is SMNVEV (reference sequence). The CDR3 sequence is CASSLSPPTGAEAFF. Written as DNA, the CDR3 is TGTGCCAGCAGTTTATCGCCCCCGACAGGGGCTGAAGCTTTCTTT.

This chain joins TRBV7-8 and TRBJ1-5; D is undetermined. Germline V CDR1 and CDR2: SGHVS, FQNEAQ. Deletions cut 1 base from V and 3 bases from J, with 4 bases between. The CDR3 runs to 13 residues. The CDR3, as DNA: TGTGCCAGCAGCTTAGGCCCCAATCAGCCCCAGCATTTT. Translating it yields CASSLGPNQPQHF. The whole variable domain, remainder taken from reference TRBV7-8 and TRBJ1-5, is GAGVSQSPRYKVAKRGQDVALRCDPISGHVSLFWYQQALGQGPEFLTYFQNEAQLDKSGLPSDRFFAERPEGSVSTLKIQRTQQEDSAVYLCASSLGPNQPQHFGDGTRLSIL.

The V gene is TRBV18, the J gene TRBJ2-7, with TRBD1 matching 10 bases. Germline trimming cut 6 bases from V and 6 bases from J; bases unmatched to any gene: 14. This CDR3 contains 16 residues. Germline V gene sequence: CDR1 KGHSH, CDR2 LQKENI. CDR3 in amino acids: CASSQLLVTGGFEQYF. CDR3 sequence (DNA): TGTGCCAGCTCCCAGTTACTCGTGACAGGGGGCTTCGAGCAGTACTTC.